What follows are 14 T cell receptor beta chains derived from one specimen sequenced in a study of blood T cell repertoires in COVID-19. Sequencing was performed with immunoSEQ multiplex PCR; in TCRdb, only in-frame clones are kept and a portion is missing. The sample holds roughly 160,000 clones, about 87% seen once. Sequencing was done on a sample of peripheral blood. Every receptor here comes from a man in his 60s with acute or convalescent COVID-19.

The CDR3 DNA sequence: TGTGCCAGCGGGTCGGCCGGGACAGACTATGGCTACACCTTC. Translating gives CASGSAGTDYGYTF. The J gene is TRBJ1-2, the V gene TRBV6-6; TRBD1 aligns across 7 bases. V lost 8 bases and J lost 3; bases outside the gene matches: 9. The CDR3 length is 14 residues. Germline V gene data show CDR1 as MNHNY and CDR2 as SVGAGI (reference sequence).

The chain carries TRBV7-7 and TRBJ1-2, with a tentative D call TRBD1 (5 bases). V lost 5 bases and J 0 bases, leaving 22 bases between the germline ends. Germline V gene sequence: CDR1 SSHAT, CDR2 FNYEAQ (reference sequence). This CDR3 region has 18 residues. Here the CDR3 reads CASSPILGRVATNYGYTF. The CDR3 DNA sequence: TGTGCCAGCAGCCCAATTTTGGGCAGGGTGGCAACTAACTATGGCTACACCTTC.

The rearrangement uses TRBV4-1 and TRBJ2-7, with 10 bases identical to TRBD1. This CDR3 has 16 residues. V was clipped by 0 bases and J by 3 bases; unmatched bases: 5. Germline lookup yields CDR1 MGHRA and CDR2 YSYEKL. CDR3 sequence reads: CASSQERQGANYEQYF. The CDR3 nucleotides read TGCGCCAGCAGCCAAGAAAGACAGGGGGCGAACTACGAGCAGTACTTC.

This clone is a singleton in its sample. J is TRBJ1-2 and V is TRBV5-1, with 8 nucleotides matching TRBD1. CDR3 length equals 15 residues. The germline gives CDR1 SGHRS, CDR2 YFSETQ. Unmatched junction bases numbered 11, after V lost 4 bases and J lost 6 bases. The CDR3 DNA reads TGCGCCAGCAGCCCGGTGGGACAGGAGTCACATGGCTACACCTTC. Amino acid sequence: CASSPVGQESHGYTF.

The J gene is TRBJ1-3, the V gene TRBV2, with D possibly TRBD1 on 5 matching bases. The CDR3 consists of 14 residues. Germline loops: CDR1 SNHLY, CDR2 FYNNEI. Trimming left V 6 bases short and J 4 bases short, with 13 bases between. CDR3 region: CASRAGTAGNTIYF. CDR3 sequence (DNA): TGTGCCAGCAGGGCCGGGACTGCCGGAAACACCATATATTTT.

The rearrangement uses TRBV6-1 and TRBJ2-3, with a weak D call TRBD1 (6 bases). The CDR3 sequence is 16 residues long. The germline CDR1 and CDR2 sequences are MNHNS and SASEGT. Trimming took off 1 base at V and 6 bases at J, with 17 bases between the two ends. In nucleotides, the CDR3 is TGTGCCAGCAGTGAAGGTAGGACGAGAACAGGGGATACGCAGTATTTT. It yields the protein CASSEGRTRTGDTQYF.

V and J are TRBV6-6 and TRBJ1-5; 8 nucleotides align to TRBD1. The CDR3 runs to 14 residues. V dropped 4 bases and J dropped 9; count of bases not matched to a gene: 8. The germline gives CDR1 MNHNY, CDR2 SVGAGI (reference sequence). This chain's CDR3 is CASSLGGRGRPQHF. The CDR3 region has the DNA TGTGCCAGCAGTTTAGGCGGCAGGGGGCGGCCCCAGCATTTT.

J is TRBJ2-6 and V is TRBV6-5, with unresolved D. Germline CDR1 reads MNHEY; CDR2 reads SVGAGI. The CDR3 loop spans 14 amino acids. V lost 10 bases, J lost 2 bases, and 12 bases lay in between. The DNA for the CDR3 is TGTGCCACAAAAGGAGAGGCTGGGGCCAACGTCCTGACTTTC. Translating it yields CATKGEAGANVLTF.

With respect to this clone: The identical CDR3 is also encoded by other nucleotide sequences in the sample. J is TRBJ2-3 and V is TRBV7-9, with 14 bases matching TRBD2. The CDR3 loop spans 16 amino acids. V shed 1 base, J shed 6 bases, and the junction held 3 bases outside the gene matches. Germline CDR1 is SEHNR and CDR2 is FQNEAQ (reference sequence). CDR3 nucleotide sequence: TGTGCCAGCAGCTTAGGGACTAGCGGGGGGACGGATACGCAGTATTTT. Its translation: CASSLGTSGGTDTQYF.

The rearrangement links TRBV30 to TRBJ1-2, with D hard to call. The CDR3 totals 13 residues. V was cut by 6 bases and J by 5 bases, with 16 bases left in between. The V gene's germline CDR1 is GTSNPN and CDR2 SVGIG (reference sequence). CDR3 sequence: CACGGRTLYGYTF. The DNA for the CDR3 is TGTGCCTGTGGAGGGCGGACTCTTTATGGCTACACCTTC.

The chain joins TRBV5-4 to TRBJ1-2; 9 bases line up with TRBD1. The V gene end was trimmed by 5 bases and the J gene end by 4 bases; junction bases not matched to a gene: 12. In germline, CDR1 is SGHNT, CDR2 YYREEE (reference sequence). This CDR3 has 16 residues. The CDR3 region is CASSESPGTGIYGYTF. The CDR3 coding sequence is TGTGCCAGCAGTGAGAGCCCCGGGACAGGGATCTATGGCTACACCTTC. The variable domain in full, completed from reference TRBV5-4 and TRBJ1-2, reads ETGVTQSPTHLIKTRGQQVTLRCSSQSGHNTVSWYQQALGQGPQFIFQYYREEENGRGNFPPRFSGLQFPNYSSELNVNALELDDSALYLCASSESPGTGIYGYTFGSGTRLTVV.

The chain combines TRBV30 with TRBJ2-1; maybe TRBD2 (5 bases). Between the trimmed V and J ends, which lost 2 bases and 10 bases, there was a span of 12 bases. The CDR3 totals 12 residues. CDR1 and CDR2 (germline): GTSNPN, SVGIG (reference sequence). The CDR3 DNA follows: TGTGCCTGGAGTAAGGGAGAATACGAGCAGTTCTTC. Translating gives CAWSKGEYEQFF.

There are a few counts of this clone. The chain joins TRBV29-1 to TRBJ1-5; 8 positions match TRBD1. V was clipped by 4 bases and J by 0 bases; unmatched bases: 5. CDR3 length: 15 residues. In germline, CDR1 is SQVTM, CDR2 ANQGSEA. The CDR3 spells CSVVWDRYSNQPQHF. The CDR3 DNA is TGCAGCGTTGTCTGGGACAGGTATAGCAATCAGCCCCAGCATTTT.

This clone was found a few times. Other DNA sequences in this sample translate to the same CDR3. The CDR3 sequence is CASSERTANYGYTF. The CDR3, as DNA: TGTGCCAGCAGCGAGAGGACAGCTAACTATGGCTACACCTTC. The rearrangement uses TRBV2 and TRBJ1-2; the D gene is possibly TRBD1 (6 bases). CDR3 size: 14 residues. V dropped 6 bases and J dropped 0 bases, with 11 bases sitting between them. CDR1 SNHLY and CDR2 FYNNEI come from the germline V gene.